The clone carrying this TCR beta chain was picked up one time. The data were taken from a study of T cell changes during pregnancy in multiple sclerosis. The CDR3 sequence is 17 residues long. Looked up from germline, CDR1 is MNHNS and CDR2 is SASEGT. V was trimmed by 1 base and J by 3 bases, leaving 16 bases between them. Repertoires were generated with immunoSEQ multiplex PCR, while TCRdb's copy carries only in-frame clones and drops some. This table holds 90,000 to 120,000 clones, 85% to 95% found once. This sequence was found in a female donor with multiple sclerosis, enrolled in a pregnancy study. This sample comprised peripheral blood, obtained before pregnancy. The chain combines TRBV6-1 with TRBJ2-1; maybe TRBD1 (6 bases). The CDR3 sequence: CASSEEGHTNYYNEQFF. The CDR3 region has the DNA TGTGCCAGCAGTGAAGAGGGACACACCAATTACTACAATGAGCAGTTCTTC.